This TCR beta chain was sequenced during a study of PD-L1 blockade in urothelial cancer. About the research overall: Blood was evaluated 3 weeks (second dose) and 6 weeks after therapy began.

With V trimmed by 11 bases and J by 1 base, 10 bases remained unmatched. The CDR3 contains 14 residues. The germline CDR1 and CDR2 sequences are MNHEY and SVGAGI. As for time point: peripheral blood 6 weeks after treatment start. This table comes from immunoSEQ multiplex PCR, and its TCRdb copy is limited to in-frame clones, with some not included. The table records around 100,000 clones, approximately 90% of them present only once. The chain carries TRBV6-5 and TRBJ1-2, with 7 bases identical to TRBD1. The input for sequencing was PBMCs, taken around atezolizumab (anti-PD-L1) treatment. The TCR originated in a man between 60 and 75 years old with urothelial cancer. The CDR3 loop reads CAVRQQGINYGYTF. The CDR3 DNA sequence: TGTGCCGTAAGACAACAGGGGATTAACTATGGCTACACCTTC.